This T cell receptor beta chain was obtained from a study of blood T cell repertoires in COVID-19. Study-level background: From T cells, B-cell-depleted T cells, or PBMCs came the material, which was cDNA or gDNA.

Using immunoSEQ multiplex PCR, the repertoire was profiled, and TCRdb retains in-frame clones only, with some absent. The sample has fewer than 70,000 clones; approximately 89% are singletons. The sequenced sample consisted of peripheral blood. The sequence came from a man aged 55 to 70 with active or convalescent COVID-19.

Written as DNA, the CDR3 is TGTGCCAGCAGCTCCCAGGACTGGTCTCGGGGTGAGCAGTTCTTC. Residues: CASSSQDWSRGEQFF. This chain joins TRBV7-2 and TRBJ2-1; tentative D call: TRBD2 (5 bases). The V and J ends lost 4 bases and 9 bases respectively, with 19 bases between them. CDR1 and CDR2 from the germline V gene are SGHTA and FQGNSA. The CDR3 consists of 15 residues. The full variable domain, rest sourced from reference TRBV7-2 and TRBJ2-1, is GAGVSQSPSNKVTEKGKDVELRCDPISGHTALYWYRQSLGQGLEFLIYFQGNSAPDKSGLPSDRFSAERTGGSVSTLTIQRTQQEDSAVYLCASSSQDWSRGEQFFGPGTRLTVL.